These 10 T cell receptor beta chains came from one sample sequenced in a study of T cell responses to AZD1222 COVID-19 vaccine. The method was immunoSEQ multiplex PCR; TCRdb's version includes in-frame clones alone and lacks a portion of them. The sample consists of about 190,000 clones, roughly 93% of them appearing once. The sample consisted of peripheral blood, taken on day 0 of AZD1222 vaccination. These receptors all stem from an adult in good health.

The chain carries TRBV6-5 and TRBJ2-2; D is unresolved. The CDR3 spans 13 residues. Germline V gives CDR1 MNHEY, CDR2 SVGAGI. V lost 5 bases and J lost 4, with 8 bases in between. The CDR3 DNA reads as TGTGCCAGCAGTCCCGTCGGCACCGGGGAGCTGTTTTTT. Translated: CASSPVGTGELFF.

This chain uses TRBV5-1 with TRBJ1-4; no firm D call. V lost 0 bases to trimming and J lost 7 bases, with 16 bases between them. The CDR3 covers 16 residues. Germline V gene sequence: CDR1 SGHRS, CDR2 YFSETQ. CDR3 nucleotides: TGCGCCAGCAGCTTGGCAGGTGGGGATTCTTCTGAAAAACTGTTTTTT. This codes for CASSLAGGDSSEKLFF. Using reference TRBV5-1 and TRBJ1-4 for the parts outside the CDR3, the full variable domain is KAGVTQTPRYLIKTRGQQVTLSCSPISGHRSVSWYQQTPGQGLQFLFEYFSETQRNKGNFPGRFSGRQFSNSRSEMNVSTLELGDSALYLCASSLAGGDSSEKLFFGSGTQLSVL.

This clone was seen a single time. The rearrangement joins TRBV7-9 to TRBJ1-1; perhaps TRBD1 as D (5 bases). Germline assignment: CDR1 SEHNR and CDR2 FQNEAQ (reference sequence). The CDR3 has 15 amino acids. V dropped 1 base and J dropped 4 bases, with 13 bases sitting between them. CDR3 protein: CASSLVVGTGTEAFF. CDR3 nucleotides: TGTGCCAGCAGCTTAGTTGTGGGGACGGGCACTGAAGCTTTCTTT. The full variable domain, completed using reference TRBV7-9 and TRBJ1-1, is DTGVSQNPRHKITKRGQNVTFRCDPISEHNRLYWYRQTLGQGPEFLTYFQNEAQLEKSRLLSDRFSAERPKGSFSTLEIQRTEQGDSAMYLCASSLVVGTGTEAFFGQGTRLTVV.

This clone has a single count. J is TRBJ2-1 and V is TRBV19; 7 bases are a match to TRBD1. The V segment lost 5 bases and the J segment 2 bases; nucleotides outside the gene matches: 6. Germline loops: CDR1 LNHDA, CDR2 SQIVND (reference sequence). The CDR3 totals 15 residues. The CDR3 is CASSPNRGPYNEQFF. CDR3 in DNA: TGTGCCAGTAGTCCAAACAGGGGCCCCTACAATGAGCAGTTCTTC.

This clone was detected only a few times. This sample includes further DNA sequences coding for the same CDR3. The chain uses TRBV7-2 and TRBJ2-7; 14 nucleotides align to TRBD2. From germline, CDR1 is SGHTA and CDR2 FQGNSA. The CDR3 spans 16 residues. J was trimmed by 3 bases and V by 2 bases; bases with no gene match: 3. The CDR3 reads CASSLIGLAGGYEQYF. In DNA, the CDR3 is TGTGCCAGCAGCTTAATAGGACTAGCGGGGGGCTACGAGCAGTACTTC.

This clone was counted a few times. The genes are TRBV27 and TRBJ1-6; no reliable D call. The CDR3 is 14 amino acids. Germline CDR1 and CDR2: MNHEY and SMNVEV (reference sequence). Trimming removed 3 bases at V and 6 bases at J, with 9 bases between. The CDR3 is CASSFQIGNSPLHF. The CDR3, as DNA: TGTGCCAGCAGTTTCCAAATTGGTAATTCACCCCTCCACTTT.

J is TRBJ2-7 and V is TRBV13, with TRBD2 as a possible D gene (6 bases). Germline V gives CDR1 PRHDT, CDR2 FYEKMQ (reference sequence). The CDR3 consists of 16 residues. V was pared by 1 base and J by 4 bases, with 17 bases between. CDR3 nucleotides: TGTGCCAGCAGCTTAGCCCGGGACTCGGGCTGGTACGAGCAGTACTTC. This gives the protein CASSLARDSGWYEQYF.

V is TRBV5-4 and J is TRBJ2-7; TRBD2 agrees at 10 bases. The V gene end was trimmed by 4 bases and the J gene end by 3 bases; junction bases not matched to a gene: 7. The CDR3 totals 15 residues. Germline assignment: CDR1 SGHNT and CDR2 YYREEE (reference sequence). CDR3 nucleotide sequence: TGTGCCAGCAGCCCCTGGACTAGCGGTAACTACGAGCAGTACTTC. Translating it yields CASSPWTSGNYEQYF. The full variable domain, with the rest looked up from reference TRBV5-4 and TRBJ2-7, is ETGVTQSPTHLIKTRGQQVTLRCSSQSGHNTVSWYQQALGQGPQFIFQYYREEENGRGNFPPRFSGLQFPNYSSELNVNALELDDSALYLCASSPWTSGNYEQYFGPGTRLTVT.

The chain couples TRBV11-3 to TRBJ2-5, with 8 bases aligning to TRBD2. Germline CDR1 SGHNT, CDR2 YENEEA. V lost 1 base, J lost 4 bases, and 11 bases stayed unmatched. This CDR3 is built from 17 residues. CDR3: CASSLGGASGGRETQYF. The DNA of the CDR3 is TGTGCCAGCAGCTTAGGAGGAGCAAGCGGGGGAAGAGAGACCCAGTACTTC.

The chain uses TRBV5-5 and TRBJ2-5; D is uncertain. Germline CDR1 SGHKS, CDR2 YYEKEE (reference sequence). The germline V and J ends were trimmed by 4 bases and 5 bases, with 24 bases remaining between them. The CDR3 runs 17 residues. The CDR3 DNA is TGTGCCAGCAGCAGCTTGGGAAGCAGGTCTGTCCCGGAGACCCAGTACTTC. This gives the protein CASSSLGSRSVPETQYF.